The 14 T cell receptor beta chains given below trace back to one sample, sequenced in a study of blood T cells in healthy people across ages. For the second PCR, which ran for roughly 6 to 11 cycles, a sample-barcoded 5' primer and a J-beta primer mix were used. TCRdb passed the 5' RACE reads through MiXCR, listing each CDR3 protein once. This table has around 500,000 distinct CDR3 sequences, around 50% appearing once. The sequencing input was blood. The receptors were sampled from an elderly man in good health.

This chain links TRBV20-1 with TRBJ1-2; D remains ambiguous. The CDR3 sequence is 12 residues long. V was cut by 5 bases and J by 10 bases, with 17 bases left in between. Germline V gives CDR1 DFQATT, CDR2 SNEGSKA (reference sequence). CDR3 bases: TGCAGTGCTGCACTGACTGAAAGGCTCTACACCTTC. Translation gives CSAALTERLYTF.

The V and J genes are TRBV12-3 or TRBV12-4 and TRBJ1-6; D remains ambiguous. Trimming left V 6 bases short and J 7 bases short, with 13 bases between. This CDR3 has 14 amino acids. CDR3 loop: CASSSDIENSPLHF. CDR3 in DNA: TGTGCCAGCAGCTCTGACATAGAGAATTCACCCCTCCACTTT.

This clonotype came up many times. The chain joins TRBV6-5 to TRBJ1-2; possibly TRBD1 for D (6 bases). The ends were cut back, 6 bases at V and 0 bases at J, with 14 bases in the middle. There are 15 residues in the CDR3. Germline lookup yields CDR1 MNHEY and CDR2 SVGAGI. The CDR3 is CASRDGTRANYGYTF. In DNA form, the CDR3 reads TGTGCCAGCAGAGACGGGACAAGAGCTAACTATGGCTACACCTTC.

The chain uses TRBV27 and TRBJ2-1; D may be TRBD2 (5 bases). The germline gives CDR1 MNHEY, CDR2 SMNVEV (reference sequence). V lost 6 bases to trimming and J lost 3 bases, with 12 bases between them. The CDR3 totals 14 residues. CDR3 nucleotides: TGTGCCAGCAGCCGAGGACTCAACTACAATGAGCAGTTCTTC. It is translated as CASSRGLNYNEQFF.

This chain uses TRBV7-2 with TRBJ1-2; tentative D call: TRBD1 (5 bases). V was trimmed by 2 bases and J by 5 bases, leaving 18 bases between them. This CDR3 has 16 amino acids. CDR1 and CDR2 from the germline V gene are SGHTA and FQGNSA. CDR3 region: CASSLRAGRLGYGYTF. The CDR3 DNA reads as TGTGCCAGCAGCTTAAGGGCAGGGAGATTGGGATATGGCTACACCTTC.

The chain joins TRBV6-6 to TRBJ2-5; 8 positions match TRBD1. V was clipped by 6 bases and J by 3 bases; unmatched bases: 3. Germline-derived CDR1 and CDR2 are MNHNY and SVGAGI (reference sequence). The CDR3 spans 13 residues. DNA of the CDR3: TGTGCCAGCAGATCAGGGGGCGAAGAGACCCAGTACTTC. Translated: CASRSGGEETQYF.

This clonotype was observed a single time. The chain is built from TRBV10-3 and TRBJ1-1; TRBD1 agrees at 11 bases. There are 14 residues in the CDR3. CDR1 and CDR2 from the germline V gene are ENHRY and SYGVKD. Germline trimming cut 4 bases from V and 7 bases from J; bases unmatched to any gene: 5. CDR3 loop: CAISGTGTGGEAFF. The CDR3 DNA sequence: TGTGCCATCAGTGGGACCGGGACAGGGGGTGAAGCTTTCTTT.

CDR3 sequence reads: CASSVLLAVAYNEQFF. CDR3 bases: TGTGCCAGCAGCGTATTACTAGCGGTAGCCTACAATGAGCAGTTCTTC. V and J are TRBV11-2 and TRBJ2-1; 8 nucleotides agree with TRBD2. CDR3 length: 16 residues. CDR1 is SGHAT, CDR2 FQNNGV, per germline. Trimming at V came to 5 bases and at J to 2 bases, leaving 8 bases not matched to a gene.

The chain employs TRBV4-1 and TRBJ1-2; 7 nucleotides agree with TRBD1. This CDR3 comprises 14 residues. V gave up 3 bases and J gave up 6 bases; unmatched junction bases: 7. CDR1 MGHRA and CDR2 YSYEKL come from the germline V gene. The CDR3 spells CASSHPDRSDGYTF. The DNA of the CDR3 is TGCGCCAGCAGCCATCCGGACAGGAGTGATGGCTACACCTTC.

In this sample, this clonotype turned up once. V gene TRBV10-3 combines with J gene TRBJ2-7; a weak D match, TRBD1 (6 bases). This CDR3 is 14 amino acids long. With 3 bases removed from V and 2 bases from J, the gap between germline ends came to 11 bases. The germline V gene encodes CDR1 ENHRY and CDR2 SYGVKD. CDR3 amino acids: CAISDSGAAYEQYF. In DNA, the CDR3 is TGTGCCATCAGTGACTCAGGGGCGGCCTACGAGCAGTACTTC.

The chain couples TRBV20-1 to TRBJ1-3; D unclear. The CDR3 covers 11 residues. Germline assignment: CDR1 DFQATT and CDR2 SNEGSKA (reference sequence). V dropped 3 bases and J dropped 7 bases, with 7 bases sitting between them. The CDR3 region has the DNA TGCAGTGCTAGGGCGGGGAACACCATATATTTT. Translated, it gives CSARAGNTIYF.

Details on this clonotype: Here the CDR3 omits its conserved ending phenylalanine or tryptophan, so a read error is the likely source. The chain uses TRBV5-1 and TRBJ2-5; possibly TRBD2 for D (6 bases). The CDR3 consists of 13 residues. The germline V and J ends were trimmed by 4 bases and 5 bases, with 12 bases remaining between them. Germline V gives CDR1 SGHRS, CDR2 YFSETQ. The CDR3 loop is CASSVFGGETQYI. For the CDR3, the DNA is TGCGCCAGCAGCGTCTTCGGAGGGGAGACCCAGTACATC.

This chain connects TRBV5-1 to TRBJ1-2, with D hard to call. Germline V gene data show CDR1 as SGHRS and CDR2 as YFSETQ. The CDR3 sequence is 13 residues long. The ends were cut back, 4 bases at V and 8 bases at J, with 15 bases in the middle. CDR3 amino acids: CASSTDRLGGYTF. CDR3 coding DNA: TGCGCCAGCAGCACGGACCGACTGGGAGGCTACACCTTC.

This chain uses TRBV20-1 with TRBJ1-2, with 7 positions matching TRBD1. In germline, CDR1 is DFQATT, CDR2 SNEGSKA (reference sequence). This CDR3 has 16 residues. With V trimmed by 1 base and J by 3 bases, 11 bases remained unmatched. CDR3 residues: CSARVFQGGFDYGYTF. In nucleotides, the CDR3 is TGCAGTGCTAGAGTTTTCCAGGGGGGATTTGACTATGGCTACACCTTC.